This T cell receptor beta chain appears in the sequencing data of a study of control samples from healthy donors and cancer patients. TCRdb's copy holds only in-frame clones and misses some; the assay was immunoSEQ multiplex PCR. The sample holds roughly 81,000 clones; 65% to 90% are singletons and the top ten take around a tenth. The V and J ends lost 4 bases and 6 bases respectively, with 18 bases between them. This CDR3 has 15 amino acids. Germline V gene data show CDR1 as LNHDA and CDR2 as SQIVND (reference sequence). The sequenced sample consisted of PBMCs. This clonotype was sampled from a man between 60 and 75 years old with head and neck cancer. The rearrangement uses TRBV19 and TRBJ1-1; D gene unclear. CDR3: CASSKETGRKPEAFF. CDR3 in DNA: TGTGCCAGTAGTAAAGAAACCGGCCGGAAGCCTGAAGCTTTCTTT.